This T cell receptor beta chain is drawn from a study of early stage breast cancer tumors. Study-wide results and limits: Commonly generated sequences made up most enriched TCRB sequences shared between patients. Chain pairing and CD4, CD8 or FOXP3 expression were not captured. Compared with adjacent normal breast tissue, tumors showed around 2.7-fold greater T cell density and higher clonality. Comparing each tissue with blood distinguished tumor from normal in most of the 16 patients.

J was trimmed by 4 bases and V by 5 bases; bases with no gene match: 8. CDR3 length: 15 residues. Germline values: CDR1 SGHNT, CDR2 YENEEA. The repertoire was sequenced with immunoSEQ multiplex PCR; TCRdb's copy has only in-frame clones and lacks some. This repertoire shows fewer than 75,000 clones, roughly 80% found once; its top ten account for 3% to 3.5%. Concerning this clone: The antigen is not known.

The chain combines TRBV11-3 with TRBJ2-1; TRBD2 agrees at 7 bases. The sample was blood. The clonotype was recovered from a person under 45 with breast cancer. The CDR3 DNA is TGTGCCAGCAGCCGAAGCGGGAATGTATACAATGAGCAGTTCTTC. Its protein product is CASSRSGNVYNEQFF.